These 15 T cell receptor beta chains originate from one sample sequenced in a study of beta chain features in type 1 diabetes. Every bit of the isolated RNA underwent reverse transcription, so sequencing read expressed TCRB transcripts. TCRdb's table, derived via immunoSEQ multiplex PCR, lists solely in-frame clones and lacks some. The table has hundreds of thousands of clones, roughly a sixth seen once. The source material was naive CD4+ T cells from blood. The origin of the receptors is a young woman in good health.

The V and J genes are TRBV7-9 and TRBJ2-1, with 8 bases identical to TRBD2. V shed 1 base, J shed 7 bases, and the junction held 6 bases outside the gene matches. CDR3 length equals 15 residues. Per the germline V gene, CDR1 is SEHNR and CDR2 is FQNEAQ (reference sequence). CDR3 region: CASSLGAGEINEQFF. As DNA, the CDR3 is TGTGCCAGCAGCTTAGGAGCGGGAGAAATAAATGAGCAGTTCTTC.

V is TRBV7-3 and J is TRBJ1-1; D is undetermined. From germline, CDR1 is SGHTA and CDR2 FQGTGA. Trimming removed 5 bases at V and 1 base at J, with 8 bases between. This CDR3 has 13 residues. CDR3 loop: CASSRTGNTEAFF. In DNA, the CDR3 is TGTGCCAGCAGCCGGACGGGGAACACTGAAGCTTTCTTT.

The rearrangement links TRBV5-1 to TRBJ2-5; no definite D call. This CDR3 contains 14 residues. The V gene lost 2 bases and the J gene lost 1 base, with 9 bases spanning the gap. Germline values: CDR1 SGHRS, CDR2 YFSETQ. In DNA, the CDR3 is TGCGCCAGCAGCTTTGCAAACGGCCAAGAGACCCAGTACTTC. Its translation: CASSFANGQETQYF.

This clone was seen a handful of times. This sequence joins TRBV6-6 and TRBJ2-2, with 8 bases that match TRBD2. The V gene's germline CDR1 is MNHNY and CDR2 SVGAGI (reference sequence). The CDR3 sequence is 16 residues long. With 2 bases clipped from V and 5 bases from J, the junction kept 7 bases outside the gene matches. CDR3 residues: CASSYLGTRGTGELFF. The CDR3 nucleotides are TGTGCCAGCAGTTACCTCGGGACTAGAGGAACCGGGGAGCTGTTTTTT.

This clone has only one observation. The chain joins TRBV5-1 to TRBJ2-1, with 9 bases fitting TRBD2. The CDR3 spans 16 residues. The ends lost 3 bases at V and 3 bases at J; junction bases unmatched: 7. In germline, CDR1 is SGHRS, CDR2 YFSETQ. CDR3 sequence (DNA): TGCGCCAGCAGCTGGAACCCTAGCGGGAACTACAATGAGCAGTTCTTC. This translates into CASSWNPSGNYNEQFF.

The chain employs TRBV7-6 and TRBJ1-2; a possible D gene is TRBD1 (5 bases). This CDR3 contains 17 residues. V dropped 4 bases and J dropped 8 bases, with 26 bases sitting between them. Germline V CDR1 and CDR2: SGHVS, FNYEAQ. The CDR3 is CASSSSNPRDPPRGYTF. The CDR3 region has the DNA TGTGCCAGCAGCTCCTCTAACCCCAGGGATCCACCGCGCGGCTACACCTTC.

The CDR3 coding sequence is TGTGCCAGCAGCTTCGGGTTCCCAGATACGCAGTATTTT. This translates into CASSFGFPDTQYF. V usage is TRBV7-2 and J usage is TRBJ2-3, with no clear D. This CDR3 is built from 13 residues. V was clipped by 3 bases and J by 4 bases, with 8 bases between them. The V gene's germline CDR1 is SGHTA and CDR2 FQGNSA.

This rearrangement joins TRBV25-1 to TRBJ2-1, with 14 positions matching TRBD2. Germline trimming cut 11 bases from V and 12 bases from J; bases unmatched to any gene: 9. Germline CDR1 and CDR2: MGHDK and SYGVNS. The CDR3 extends over 13 amino acids. DNA of the CDR3: TGTGCCGGCACCGAGGGACTAGCGGGAGCGCAGTTCTTC. This translates into CAGTEGLAGAQFF.

This chain connects TRBV29-1 to TRBJ1-5, with D possibly matching TRBD1 (5 bases). The germline gives CDR1 SQVTM, CDR2 ANQGSEA. The CDR3 has 14 amino acids. The germline V and J ends were trimmed by 4 bases and 9 bases, with 19 bases remaining between them. DNA of the CDR3: TGCAGCGTTGCGACCGGGACTGGGATTTCGCCCCAGCATTTT. This codes for CSVATGTGISPQHF.

This clone was seen a handful of times. V usage is TRBV27 and J usage is TRBJ2-7, with D possibly TRBD2 on 5 matching bases. Per germline, CDR1 MNHEY and CDR2 SMNVEV (reference sequence). With 4 bases removed from V and 2 bases from J, the gap between germline ends came to 15 bases. The CDR3 sequence is 15 residues long. In DNA, the CDR3 is TGTGCCAGCAGTTCGCGGACTGAGACCCCCTACGAGCAGTACTTC. It specifies CASSSRTETPYEQYF.

This chain joins TRBV9 and TRBJ2-5; a weak D match, TRBD1 (6 bases). The germline V gene encodes CDR1 SGDLS and CDR2 YYNGEE. Deletions cut 0 bases from V and 3 bases from J, with 12 bases between. The CDR3 loop spans 15 amino acids. In DNA, the CDR3 is TGTGCCAGCAGCGTAGGGTGGACAGCAAAAGAGACCCAGTACTTC. Protein: CASSVGWTAKETQYF.

Concerning this clone: One end of the junction is discordant with germline, which a read error may explain. V gene TRBV6-5 combines with J gene TRBJ2-1; D is unresolved. The CDR3 is 10 residues long. CDR1 and CDR2 (germline): MNHEY, SVGAGI. The CDR3 reads CASGYNEQFF. The CDR3 nucleotides are TGTGCCAGCGGTTACAATGAGCAGTTCTTC.

This chain uses TRBV19 with TRBJ2-7, with TRBD1 matching over 7 bases. The CDR3 loop spans 15 amino acids. The ends lost 0 bases at V and 6 bases at J; junction bases unmatched: 8. CDR1 is LNHDA and CDR2 is SQIVND in the germline V gene (reference sequence). Here the CDR3 reads CASSIDRTGEGEQYF. CDR3 coding DNA: TGTGCCAGTAGTATAGATCGAACAGGGGAAGGCGAGCAGTACTTC.

The J gene is TRBJ1-2, the V gene TRBV2; D is unclear. CDR1 is SNHLY, CDR2 FYNNEI, per germline. This CDR3 contains 10 residues. Trimming cost V 2 bases and J 7 bases, with 2 bases left between them. The CDR3 loop is CASSESGYTF. CDR3 nucleotide sequence: TGTGCCAGCAGTGAATCTGGCTACACCTTC.

Comments on this clone: One junction end does not reproduce the germline sequence, and a read error may be involved. The chain has TRBV4-3 and TRBJ2-5, with no clear D. Germline CDR1 LGHNA, CDR2 YSLEER. The length of the CDR3 is 14 residues. The CDR3 DNA reads TGCGCCAGCAGCCAAGATTCTAGGCAAGAGCCCCAGTACTTC. Amino acids: CASSQDSRQEPQYF.